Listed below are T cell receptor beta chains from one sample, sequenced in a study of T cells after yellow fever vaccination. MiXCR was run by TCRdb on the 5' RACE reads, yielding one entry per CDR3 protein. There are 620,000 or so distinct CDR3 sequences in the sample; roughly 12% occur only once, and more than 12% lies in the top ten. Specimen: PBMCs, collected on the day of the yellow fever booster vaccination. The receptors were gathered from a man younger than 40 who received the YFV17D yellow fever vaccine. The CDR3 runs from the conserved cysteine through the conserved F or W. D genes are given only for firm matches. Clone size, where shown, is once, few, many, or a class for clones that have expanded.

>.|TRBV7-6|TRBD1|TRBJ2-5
TGTGCCAGCAGCTTAGCTCCACAGGGGGCTCTAGAGACCCAGTACTTC
CASSLAPQGALETQYF
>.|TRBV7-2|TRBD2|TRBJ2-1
TGTGCCAGCAGCTTAACTGCGGGAGGGCTAAATGAGCAGTTCTTC
CASSLTAGGLNEQFF
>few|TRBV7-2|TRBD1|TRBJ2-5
TGTGCCAGCAGCCTTACCGGGACAGGGGGCCTCTGGCTGGAGACCCAGTACTTC
CASSLTGTGGLWLETQYF
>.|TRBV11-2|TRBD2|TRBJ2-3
TGTGCCAGCAGCTTTCCCCTTCCGACTAGCGGGGTTAGCACAGATACGCAGTATTTT
CASSFPLPTSGVSTDTQYF
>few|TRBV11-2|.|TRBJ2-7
TGTGCCAGCAGCTTAGGCGGGTACAGCTCCTACGAGCAGTACTTC
CASSLGGYSSYEQYF
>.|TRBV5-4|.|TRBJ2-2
TGTGCCTCGGTCCGGGAGTTGGGAGCCGGGGAGCTGTTTTTT
CASVRELGAGELFF
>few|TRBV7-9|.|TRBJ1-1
TGTGCCAGCAGCTCCCCAGGGGCCAGGAACACTGAAGCTTTCTTT
CASSSPGARNTEAFF
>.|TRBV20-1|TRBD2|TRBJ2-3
TGCAGTGCTGGGTCCCGACTAGCGGAGTCAGATACGCAGTATTTT
CSAGSRLAESDTQYF
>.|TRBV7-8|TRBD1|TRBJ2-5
TGTGCCAGCAGCTTAGGGACAGGGCAACAAGAGACCCAGTACTTC
CASSLGTGQQETQYF
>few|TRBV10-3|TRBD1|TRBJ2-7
TGTGCCAGTAGTCGACAGGGGGGCGACGAGCAGTACTTC
CASSRQGGDEQYF
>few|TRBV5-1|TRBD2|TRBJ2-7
TGCGCCAGCAGCCTCTGGGCTAGCGGGAACTACGAGCAGTACTTC
CASSLWASGNYEQYF
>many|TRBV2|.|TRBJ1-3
TGTGCCAGCAGTGAAGCGGGGTTTGGAAACACCATATATTTT
CASSEAGFGNTIYF
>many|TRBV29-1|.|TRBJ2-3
TGCAGCGTTGAAGAATGGAGCGGCACAGATACGCAGTATTTT
CSVEEWSGTDTQYF
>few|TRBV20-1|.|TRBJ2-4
TGCAGTGCTCCGGAGTTATCCAAAAACATTCAGTACTTC
CSAPELSKNIQYF
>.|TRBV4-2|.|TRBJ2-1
TGTGCCAGCAGCCCTGACGGGTTCGTGCAGTTCTTC
CASSPDGFVQFF
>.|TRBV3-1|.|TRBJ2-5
TGTGCCAGCAGCCTGGGCCGGACAGAACGAAAAGAGACCCAGTACTTC
CASSLGRTERKETQYF
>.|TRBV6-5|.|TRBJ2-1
TGTGCCAGCAGTTACCCCGGGACCCTAAAGCAGTTCTTC
CASSYPGTLKQFF
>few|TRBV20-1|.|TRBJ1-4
TGCAGTGCTATCCGGGATCCTACCCGATCAGAAAAACTGTTTTTT
CSAIRDPTRSEKLFF
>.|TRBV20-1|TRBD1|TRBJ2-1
TGCAGTGCTACAAACCGACAGGGGGCGCGCAATGAGCAGTTCTTC
CSATNRQGARNEQFF
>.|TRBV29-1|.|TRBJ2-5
TGCAGCGTTGAAAGTTGGGACCAAGAGACCCAGTACTTC
CSVESWDQETQYF
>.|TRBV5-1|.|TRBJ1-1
TGCGCCAGCAGCGTTCAATCAGGGAACACTGAAGCTTTCTTT
CASSVQSGNTEAFF
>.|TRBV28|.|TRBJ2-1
TGTGCCAGCAGTTTAGATAGGAGCTGGGCTGAGCAGTTCTTC
CASSLDRSWAEQFF
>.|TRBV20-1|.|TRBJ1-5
TGCAGTGCTAGAGATGGGCGTAGCAATCAGCCCCAGCATTTT
CSARDGRSNQPQHF
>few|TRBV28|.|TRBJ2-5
TGTGCCAGCAGTTTCCAGGGAAAGTACCAAGAGACCCAGTACTTC
CASSFQGKYQETQYF
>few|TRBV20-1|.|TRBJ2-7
TGCAGTGCTCCACGGACAGCTAGCTCCTACGAGCAGTACTTC
CSAPRTASSYEQYF
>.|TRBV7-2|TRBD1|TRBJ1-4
TGTGCCAGCAGCGGGACAGTCGAAAAACTGTTTTTT
CASSGTVEKLFF
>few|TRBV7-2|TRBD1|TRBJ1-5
TGTGCCAGCAGCTCACACGCGGGACAGGGTCAGCCCCAGCATTTT
CASSSHAGQGQPQHF
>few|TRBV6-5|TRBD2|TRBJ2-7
TGTGCCAGCATTCTCGGCGGGAGGGCCTTATCCTACGAGCAGTACTTC
CASILGGRALSYEQYF
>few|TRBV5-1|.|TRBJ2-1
TGCGCCAGCAGCTCGCTCCTAGGCAATGAGCAGTTCTTC
CASSSLLGNEQFF
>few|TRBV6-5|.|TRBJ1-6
TGTGCCAGCAGTTACTCGAGGGACGGGTTAGCCCTCCACTTT
CASSYSRDGLALHF
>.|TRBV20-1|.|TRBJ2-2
TGCAGTGCTCCCGACCTGGGGACCGGGGAGCTGTTTTTT
CSAPDLGTGELFF
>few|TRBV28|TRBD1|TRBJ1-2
TGTGCCAGCAGTCCACCGGGACAGGGTGGTCATGGCTACACCTTC
CASSPPGQGGHGYTF
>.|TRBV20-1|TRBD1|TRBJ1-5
TGCAGTGGTGCGACAGGGGACAATCAGCCCCAGCATTTT
CSGATGDNQPQHF
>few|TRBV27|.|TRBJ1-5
TGTGCCAGCAGTCCCTCCGGGGGGGGAAGTCAGCCCCAGCATTTT
CASSPSGGGSQPQHF
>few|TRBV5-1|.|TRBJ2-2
TGCGCCAGCAGCTTGACAGGGCGGGATGACACCGGGGAGCTGTTTTTT
CASSLTGRDDTGELFF
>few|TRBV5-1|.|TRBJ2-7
TGCGCCAGCAGCCACTTGAACGAGCAGTACTTC
CASSHLNEQYF
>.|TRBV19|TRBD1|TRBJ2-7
TGTGCCAGTAGTATAGGAGGACAGGGGGCCTACGAGCAGTACTTC
CASSIGGQGAYEQYF
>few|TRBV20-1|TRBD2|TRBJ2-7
TGCAGTGCTCGAAGCGGGGGGAGCTCCTACGAGCAGTACTTC
CSARSGGSSYEQYF
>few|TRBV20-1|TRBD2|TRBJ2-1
TGCAGTGCTAGTTATGGCCTAGCGGGAAATGAGCAGTTCTTC
CSASYGLAGNEQFF
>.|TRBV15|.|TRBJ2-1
TGTGCCACCAGCAGAGGTGAAACTAGTGAGCAGTTCTTC
CATSRGETSEQFF
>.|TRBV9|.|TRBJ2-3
TGTGCCAGCAGCCCCATGGGGGGCGCAGATACGCAGTATTTT
CASSPMGGADTQYF
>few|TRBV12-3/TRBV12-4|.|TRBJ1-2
TGTGCCAGCAGTCCCCAACAAGGCGGTGGCTACACCTTC
CASSPQQGGGYTF
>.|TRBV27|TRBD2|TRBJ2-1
TGTGCCAGCAGGACTAGCGGGAGTCAGCAGTTCTTC
CASRTSGSQQFF
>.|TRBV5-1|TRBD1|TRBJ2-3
TGCGCCAGCAGCTTTGACAGGGTAGGCACAGATACGCAGTATTTT
CASSFDRVGTDTQYF
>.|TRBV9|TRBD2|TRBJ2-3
TGTGCCAGCAGTAGCGGGAGGGCGAGCACAGATACGCAGTATTTT
CASSSGRASTDTQYF
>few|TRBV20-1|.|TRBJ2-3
TGCAGTGCTATGCGGGGGCCAGATACGCAGTATTTT
CSAMRGPDTQYF
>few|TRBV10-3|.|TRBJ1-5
TGTGCCATCAGCGCCGGGGAGCGCAATCAGCCCCAGCATTTT
CAISAGERNQPQHF
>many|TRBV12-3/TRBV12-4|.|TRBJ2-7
TGTGCCAGCAGGCAAGAGGTTGACGAGCAGTACTTC
CASRQEVDEQYF
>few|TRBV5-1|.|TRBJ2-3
TGCGCCAGCAGCTTGGTTCCTGAGAGCACAGATACGCAGTATTTT
CASSLVPESTDTQYF
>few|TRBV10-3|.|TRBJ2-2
TGTGCCATCCGAGGACCGGCGAACACCGGGGAGCTGTTTTTT
CAIRGPANTGELFF
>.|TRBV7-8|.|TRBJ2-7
TGTGCCAGCAGCGTAAATAGTGTTGGACACGGCTTCTACGAGCAGTACTTC
CASSVNSVGHGFYEQYF
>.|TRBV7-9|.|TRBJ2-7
TGTGCCAGCAGTACTCCCGAAGAGGGCTACGAGCAGTACTTC
CASSTPEEGYEQYF
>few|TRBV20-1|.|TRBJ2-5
TGCAGTGCCCCGTCTAGGGGGGAGACCCAGTACTTC
CSAPSRGETQYF
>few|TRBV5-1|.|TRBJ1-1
TGCGCCAGCAGCTTGAGTTACAGCATGAACACTGAAGCTTTCTTT
CASSLSYSMNTEAFF